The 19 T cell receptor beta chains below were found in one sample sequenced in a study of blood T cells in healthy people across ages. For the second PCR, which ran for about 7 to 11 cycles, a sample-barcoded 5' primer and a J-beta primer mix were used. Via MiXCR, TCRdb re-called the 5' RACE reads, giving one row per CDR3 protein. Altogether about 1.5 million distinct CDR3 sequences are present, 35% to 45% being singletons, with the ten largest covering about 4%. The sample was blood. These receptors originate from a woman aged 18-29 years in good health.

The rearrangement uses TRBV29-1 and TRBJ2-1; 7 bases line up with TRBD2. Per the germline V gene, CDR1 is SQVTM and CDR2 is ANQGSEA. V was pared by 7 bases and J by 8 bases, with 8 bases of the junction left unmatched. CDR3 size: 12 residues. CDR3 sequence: CSGAGSTYEQFF. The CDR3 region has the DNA TGCAGCGGAGCGGGGAGTACCTATGAGCAGTTCTTC.

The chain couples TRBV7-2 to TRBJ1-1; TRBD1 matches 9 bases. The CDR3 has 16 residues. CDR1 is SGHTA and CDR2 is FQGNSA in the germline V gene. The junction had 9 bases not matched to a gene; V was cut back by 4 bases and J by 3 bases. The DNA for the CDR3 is TGTGCCAGCAGCTCATTCGACAGGGGGGGGTACACTGAAGCTTTCTTT. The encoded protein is CASSSFDRGGYTEAFF. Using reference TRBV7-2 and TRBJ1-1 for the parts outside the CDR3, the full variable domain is GAGVSQSPSNKVTEKGKDVELRCDPISGHTALYWYRQSLGQGLEFLIYFQGNSAPDKSGLPSDRFSAERTGGSVSTLTIQRTQQEDSAVYLCASSSFDRGGYTEAFFGQGTRLTVV.

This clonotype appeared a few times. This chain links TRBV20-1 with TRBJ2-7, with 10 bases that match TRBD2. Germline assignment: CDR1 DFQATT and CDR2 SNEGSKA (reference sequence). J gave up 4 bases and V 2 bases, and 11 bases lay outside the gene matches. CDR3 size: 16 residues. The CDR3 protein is CSARMLAGATIYEQYF. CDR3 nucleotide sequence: TGCAGTGCTAGAATGCTAGCGGGAGCGACTATATACGAGCAGTACTTC.

As DNA, the CDR3 is TGTGCCAGCAGGAAGGTTGGGACAGGGGATGGCTACACCTTC. Translation gives CASRKVGTGDGYTF. The chain carries TRBV6-1 and TRBJ1-2; TRBD1 matches 10 bases. CDR1 and CDR2 (germline): MNHNS, SASEGT. After removal of 6 bases from V and 6 bases from J, the junction contained 7 bases not matched to a gene. This CDR3 region has 14 residues.

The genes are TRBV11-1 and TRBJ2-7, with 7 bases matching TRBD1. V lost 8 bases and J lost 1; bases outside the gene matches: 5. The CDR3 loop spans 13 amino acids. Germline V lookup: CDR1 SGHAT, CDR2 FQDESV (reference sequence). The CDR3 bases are TGTGCCAGCGAAGGGGGCGGATCCTACGAGCAGTACTTC. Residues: CASEGGGSYEQYF.

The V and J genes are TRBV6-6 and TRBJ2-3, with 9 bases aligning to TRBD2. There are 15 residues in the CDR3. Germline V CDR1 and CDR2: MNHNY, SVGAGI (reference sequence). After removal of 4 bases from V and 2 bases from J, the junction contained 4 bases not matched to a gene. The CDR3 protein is CASSSGTSFTDTQYF. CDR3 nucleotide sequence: TGTGCCAGCAGTTCCGGGACTAGCTTCACAGATACGCAGTATTTT.

The CDR3 loop is CASSLARAEGGETQYF. DNA of the CDR3: TGCGCCAGCAGCTTGGCTCGAGCGGAGGGGGGAGAGACCCAGTACTTC. The V gene is TRBV5-1, the J gene TRBJ2-5, with D perhaps TRBD1 or TRBD2 (6 bases each). Trimming cost V 0 bases and J 4 bases, with 16 bases left between them. In germline, CDR1 is SGHRS, CDR2 YFSETQ. This CDR3 region has 16 residues.

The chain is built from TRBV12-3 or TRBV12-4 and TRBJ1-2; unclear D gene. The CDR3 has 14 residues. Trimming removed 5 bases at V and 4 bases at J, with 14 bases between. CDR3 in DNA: TGTGCCAGCAGTCCTGGCCAGGTATCCTATGGCTACACCTTC. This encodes CASSPGQVSYGYTF.

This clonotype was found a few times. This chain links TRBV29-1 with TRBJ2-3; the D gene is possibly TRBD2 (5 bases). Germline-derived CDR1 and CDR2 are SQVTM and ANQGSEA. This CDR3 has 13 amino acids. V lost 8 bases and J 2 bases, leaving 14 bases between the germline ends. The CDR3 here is CSSLGSSTDTQYF. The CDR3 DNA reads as TGCAGCTCATTGGGGAGTTCCACAGATACGCAGTATTTT.

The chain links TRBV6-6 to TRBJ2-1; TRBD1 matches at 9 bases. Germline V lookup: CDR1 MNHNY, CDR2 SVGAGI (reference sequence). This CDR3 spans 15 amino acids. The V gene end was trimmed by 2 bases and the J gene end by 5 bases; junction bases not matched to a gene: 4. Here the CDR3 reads CASSYLRDRDNEQFF. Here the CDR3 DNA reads TGTGCCAGCAGTTACCTCCGGGACAGGGACAATGAGCAGTTCTTC.

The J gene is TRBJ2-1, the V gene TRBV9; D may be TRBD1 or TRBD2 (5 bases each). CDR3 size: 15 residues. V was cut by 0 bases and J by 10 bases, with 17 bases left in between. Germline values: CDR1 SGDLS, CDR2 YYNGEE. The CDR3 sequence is CASSVGPGSIYEQFF. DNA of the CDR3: TGTGCCAGCAGCGTAGGCCCAGGGAGTATATACGAGCAGTTCTTC.

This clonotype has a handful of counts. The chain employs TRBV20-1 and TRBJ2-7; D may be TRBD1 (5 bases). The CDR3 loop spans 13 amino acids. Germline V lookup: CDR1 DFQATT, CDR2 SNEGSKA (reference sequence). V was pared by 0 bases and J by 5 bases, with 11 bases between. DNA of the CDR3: TGCAGTGCTAGAGACCAGGGCTTCAACGAGCAGTACTTC. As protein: CSARDQGFNEQYF.

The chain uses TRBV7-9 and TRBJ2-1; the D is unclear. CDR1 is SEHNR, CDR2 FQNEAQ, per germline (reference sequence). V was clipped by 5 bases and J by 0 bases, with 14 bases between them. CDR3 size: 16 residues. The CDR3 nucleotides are TGTGCCAGCAGCCCCGTGAGGAGTAGCTCCTACAATGAGCAGTTCTTC. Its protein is CASSPVRSSSYNEQFF.

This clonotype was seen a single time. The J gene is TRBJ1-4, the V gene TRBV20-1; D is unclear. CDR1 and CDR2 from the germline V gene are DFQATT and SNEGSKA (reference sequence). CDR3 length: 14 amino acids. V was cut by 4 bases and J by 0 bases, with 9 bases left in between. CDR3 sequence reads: CSANAQPTNEKLFF. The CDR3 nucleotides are TGCAGTGCTAACGCGCAGCCAACTAATGAAAAACTGTTTTTT.

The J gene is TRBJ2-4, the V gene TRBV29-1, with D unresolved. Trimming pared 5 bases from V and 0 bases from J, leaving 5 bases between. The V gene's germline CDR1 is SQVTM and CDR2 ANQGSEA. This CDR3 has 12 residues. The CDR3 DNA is TGCAGCGTTCTCTCAGCCAAAAACATTCAGTACTTC. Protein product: CSVLSAKNIQYF. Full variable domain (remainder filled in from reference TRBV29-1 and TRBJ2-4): SAVISQKPSRDICQRGTSLTIQCQVDSQVTMMFWYRQQPGQSLTLIATANQGSEATYESGFVIDKFPISRPNLTFSTLTVSNMSPEDSSIYLCSVLSAKNIQYFGAGTRLSVL.

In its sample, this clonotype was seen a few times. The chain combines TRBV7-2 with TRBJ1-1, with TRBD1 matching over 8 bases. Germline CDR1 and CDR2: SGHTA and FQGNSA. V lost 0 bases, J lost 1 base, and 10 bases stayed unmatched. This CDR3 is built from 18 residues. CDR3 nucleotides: TGTGCCAGCAGCTTAGCTCGCGACAGGGGTATTCCGAACACTGAAGCTTTCTTT. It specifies CASSLARDRGIPNTEAFF.

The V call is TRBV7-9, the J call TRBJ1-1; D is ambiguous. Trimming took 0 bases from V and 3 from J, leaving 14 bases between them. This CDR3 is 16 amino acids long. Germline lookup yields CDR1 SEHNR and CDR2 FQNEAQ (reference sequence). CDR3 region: CASSLALGRSDTEAFF. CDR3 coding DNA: TGTGCCAGCAGCTTAGCCCTCGGCCGATCCGACACTGAAGCTTTCTTT.

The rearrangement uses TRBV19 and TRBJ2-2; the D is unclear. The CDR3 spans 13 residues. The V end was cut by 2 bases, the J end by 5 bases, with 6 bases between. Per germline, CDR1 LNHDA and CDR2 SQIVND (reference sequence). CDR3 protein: CASSITTTGELFF. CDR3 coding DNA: TGTGCCAGTAGTATAACCACTACCGGGGAGCTGTTTTTT.

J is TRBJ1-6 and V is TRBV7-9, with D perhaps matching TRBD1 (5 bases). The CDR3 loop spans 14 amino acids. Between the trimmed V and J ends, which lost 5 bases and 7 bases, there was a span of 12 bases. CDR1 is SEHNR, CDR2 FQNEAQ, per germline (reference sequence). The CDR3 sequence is CASSIETANSPLHF. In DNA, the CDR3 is TGTGCCAGCAGCATTGAGACAGCAAATTCACCCCTCCACTTT.